This T cell receptor (beta chain) was profiled in a study of T cell responses to AZD1222 COVID-19 vaccine. Germline V gives CDR1 MDHEN, CDR2 SYDVKM. Trimming took 1 base from V and 0 from J, leaving 9 bases between them. The CDR3 length is 15 residues. Using immunoSEQ multiplex PCR, the repertoire was profiled, and TCRdb retains in-frame clones only, with some absent. Among 130,000 or so clones listed, 94% were seen once. Study-level findings and limits: Clonal diversity may have been underestimated, and the donors were mostly white British, with more females than males. Regions left unmutated in variants are reportedly the target of nearly half of spike-specific TCRs.

For this clone: What it binds is not known.

The clonotype originates from an adult in good health. Material: peripheral blood, obtained on day 0 of AZD1222 vaccination. The V gene is TRBV28, the J gene TRBJ1-2, with D tentatively TRBD1 (5 bases). The CDR3 nucleotides read TGTGCCAGCAGTTTATCAGGGCCAACTAACTATGGCTACACCTTC. It translates to CASSLSGPTNYGYTF.